This T cell receptor beta chain originates from a study of blood T cell repertoires in COVID-19 (dated by TCRdb to the early 2020s). Notes on the research overall: Samples from collaborators originated in the United States, Italy and Spain and spanned both the acute and convalescent phases of COVID-19. The material from the prospective study consisted of cDNA or gDNA derived from T cells, B-cell-depleted T cells, or PBMCs. Deeply sampled blood TCRbeta repertoires from subjects exposed to, actively infected with, or recovered from COVID-19 were included in the dataset. The repertoires were released in a freely available public database intended as a resource for research on the immune response to SARS-CoV-2. Samples came from the ongoing ImmuneRACE study (first 160 participants) plus 1,254 subjects from 6 global collaborators. The sample metadata nearly always contained a de-identified subject ID, COVID-19 status, age in years and sex. Where available, HLA class I and class II types were obtained from metadata supplied by the sample provider rather than from assay-based typing. What the research found in general, with its limitations: The quantity of clinical and demographic metadata differed by source and by participant and was supplied without curation.

One collaborating source in Seattle enrolled patients during active infection and followed them longitudinally through the course of disease. Whole blood was collected in K2EDTA tubes by collaborating institutions according to the institutions' own protocols. For TCRbeta analysis, collaborators shipped samples in one of three forms: frozen whole blood, isolated PBMCs, or DNA extracted from either of those sample types. As concerns this clone: Its antigen remains unidentified. No much larger clone is present one base from it, and per-base qualities are unavailable.

The trim is 1 base for V and 3 bases for J, with a gap of 7 bases between the germline ends. Counted from cysteine to phenylalanine, this CDR3 has 14 amino acids. Only the CDR3 region is kept as DNA, spanning 42 bases read in frame from base 1. CDR1 and CDR2 are read off the germline V gene as SGHRS and YFSETQ. The immunoSEQ Assay, a bias-controlled multiplex PCR, was used to amplify TCRbeta CDR3 regions from genomic DNA. The source study handled its data this way. The number of nucleated cells in each sample was estimated by amplification of reference gene primers within the assay. Sequence reads were collapsed and filtered to measure the absolute abundance of every unique TCRbeta CDR3 rearrangement. For each sample, productive Simpson clonality was calculated by taking the square root of Simpson's diversity index across productive rearrangements. Entries here come from immuneACCESS through TCRdb and include only in-frame sequences with V and J called. Some clones fail to appear in such tables; in the studies checked, an unresolved V gene covers under half of the shortfall, and the cause of the remainder is unknown. V and J calls and clone size are copied from that table; D and trimming were computed from the DNA. The table for this sample lists about 200,000 clones; about 76% of them were counted only once. The leading ten clones occupy about 6.5% of the sample.

The sample taken for sequencing was peripheral blood. This TCR was recovered from a woman aged 35 to 49 with COVID-19, enrolled during active disease. Rearrangement joined TRBV5-1 to TRBJ1-4; no D segment can be confidently identified. The CDR3 protein sequence reads: CASSLREANEKLFF. DNA sequence: TGCGCCAGCAGCTTGAGGGAGGCTAATGAAAAACTGTTTTTT.